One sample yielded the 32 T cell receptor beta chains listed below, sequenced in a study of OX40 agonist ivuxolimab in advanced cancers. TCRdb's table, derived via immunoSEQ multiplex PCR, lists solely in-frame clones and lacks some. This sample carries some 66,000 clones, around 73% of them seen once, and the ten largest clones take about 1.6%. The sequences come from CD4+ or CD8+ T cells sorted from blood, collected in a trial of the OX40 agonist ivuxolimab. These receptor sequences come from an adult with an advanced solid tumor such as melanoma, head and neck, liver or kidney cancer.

The CDR3 region has the DNA TGCGCCAGCAGCTTGACCGGGACGGGGAACACTGAAGCTTTCTTT. Its translation is CASSLTGTGNTEAFF. V and J are TRBV5-1 and TRBJ1-1; tentatively, D is TRBD1 (5 bases). V was shortened by 1 base and J by 1 base, with 11 bases between the two germline ends. The CDR3 runs 15 residues. Germline V gene sequence: CDR1 SGHRS, CDR2 YFSETQ.

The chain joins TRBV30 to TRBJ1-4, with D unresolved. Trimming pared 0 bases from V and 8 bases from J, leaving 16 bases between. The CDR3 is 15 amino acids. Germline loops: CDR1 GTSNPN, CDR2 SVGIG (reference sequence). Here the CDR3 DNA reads TGTGCCTGGAGTGTATTGGAGACATTTTCCGAAAAACTGTTTTTT. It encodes CAWSVLETFSEKLFF.

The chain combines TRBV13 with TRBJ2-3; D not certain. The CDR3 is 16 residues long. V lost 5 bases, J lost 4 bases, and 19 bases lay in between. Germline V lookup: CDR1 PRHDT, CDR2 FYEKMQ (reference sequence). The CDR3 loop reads CASSPSPALGPDTQYF. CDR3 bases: TGTGCCAGCAGCCCCTCCCCCGCGCTCGGACCAGATACGCAGTATTTT.

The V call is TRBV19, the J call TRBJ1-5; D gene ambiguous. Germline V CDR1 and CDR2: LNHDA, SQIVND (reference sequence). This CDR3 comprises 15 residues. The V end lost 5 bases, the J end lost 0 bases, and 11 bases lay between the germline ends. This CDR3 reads CASSHYRDSNQPQHF. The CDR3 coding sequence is TGTGCCAGTAGTCACTATCGGGATAGCAATCAGCCCCAGCATTTT.

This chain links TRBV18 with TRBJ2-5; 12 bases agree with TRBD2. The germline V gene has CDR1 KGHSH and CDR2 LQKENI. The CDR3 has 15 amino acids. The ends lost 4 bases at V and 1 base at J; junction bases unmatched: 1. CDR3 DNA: TGTGCCAGCTCACGGACTAGCGGGGTCCAAGAGACCCAGTACTTC. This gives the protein CASSRTSGVQETQYF. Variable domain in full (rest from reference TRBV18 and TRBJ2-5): NAGVMQNPRHLVRRRGQEARLRCSPMKGHSHVYWYRQLPEEGLKFMVYLQKENIIDESGMPKERFSAEFPKEGPSILRIQQVVRGDSAAYFCASSRTSGVQETQYFGPGTRLLVL.

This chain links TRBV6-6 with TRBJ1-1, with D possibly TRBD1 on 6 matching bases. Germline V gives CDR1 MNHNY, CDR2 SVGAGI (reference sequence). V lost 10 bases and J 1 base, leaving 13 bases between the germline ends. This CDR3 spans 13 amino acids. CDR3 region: CATGRGQNTEAFF. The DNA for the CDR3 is TGTGCCACCGGCCGGGGGCAGAACACTGAAGCTTTCTTT.

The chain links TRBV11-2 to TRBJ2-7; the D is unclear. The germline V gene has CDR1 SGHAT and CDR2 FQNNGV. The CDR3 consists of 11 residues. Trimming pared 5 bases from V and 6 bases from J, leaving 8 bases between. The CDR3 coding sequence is TGTGCCAGCAGCACCGGACCCGAGCAGTACTTC. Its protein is CASSTGPEQYF. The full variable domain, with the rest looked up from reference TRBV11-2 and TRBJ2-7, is EAGVAQSPRYKIIEKRQSVAFWCNPISGHATLYWYQQILGQGPKLLIQFQNNGVVDDSQLPKDRFSAERLKGVDSTLKIQPAKLEDSAVYLCASSTGPEQYFGPGTRLTVT.

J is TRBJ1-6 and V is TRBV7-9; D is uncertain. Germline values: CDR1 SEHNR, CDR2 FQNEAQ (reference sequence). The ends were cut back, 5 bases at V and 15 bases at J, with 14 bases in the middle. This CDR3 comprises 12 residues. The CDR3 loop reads CASSPLGVHLHF. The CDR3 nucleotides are TGTGCCAGCAGCCCCCTTGGGGTACACCTCCACTTT. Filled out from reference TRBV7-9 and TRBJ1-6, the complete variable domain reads DTGVSQNPRHKITKRGQNVTFRCDPISEHNRLYWYRQTLGQGPEFLTYFQNEAQLEKSRLLSDRFSAERPKGSFSTLEIQRTEQGDSAMYLCASSPLGVHLHFGNGTRLTVT.

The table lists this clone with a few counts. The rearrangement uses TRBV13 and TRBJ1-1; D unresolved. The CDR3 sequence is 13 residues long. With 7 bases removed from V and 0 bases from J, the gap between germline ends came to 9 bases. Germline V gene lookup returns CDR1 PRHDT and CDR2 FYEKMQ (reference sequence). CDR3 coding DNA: TGTGCCAGCAAGCAGAGACTGAACACTGAAGCTTTCTTT. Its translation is CASKQRLNTEAFF.

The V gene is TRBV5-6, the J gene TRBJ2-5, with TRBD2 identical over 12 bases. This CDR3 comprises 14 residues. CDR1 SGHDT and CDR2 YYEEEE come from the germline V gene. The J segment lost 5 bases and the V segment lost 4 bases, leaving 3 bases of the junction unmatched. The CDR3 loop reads CASSRLAGEETQYF. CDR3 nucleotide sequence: TGTGCCAGCAGCAGACTAGCGGGAGAGGAGACCCAGTACTTC.

As DNA, the CDR3 is TGTGCCAGCAGCTTAAGTGGTCAGGCTCGCACCGGGGAGCTGTTTTTT. Translation gives CASSLSGQARTGELFF. The J gene is TRBJ2-2, the V gene TRBV7-3; D ambiguous. CDR3 length: 16 amino acids. Trimming shortened V by 1 base and J by 4 bases, and 13 bases separated the two germline ends. Germline lookup yields CDR1 SGHTA and CDR2 FQGTGA.

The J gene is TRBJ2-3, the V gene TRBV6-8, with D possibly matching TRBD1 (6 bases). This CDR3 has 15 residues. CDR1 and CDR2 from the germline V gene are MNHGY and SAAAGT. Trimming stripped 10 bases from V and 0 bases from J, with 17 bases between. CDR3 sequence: CANKEAGESTDTQYF. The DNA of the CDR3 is TGTGCCAACAAAGAAGCAGGGGAAAGCACAGATACGCAGTATTTT.

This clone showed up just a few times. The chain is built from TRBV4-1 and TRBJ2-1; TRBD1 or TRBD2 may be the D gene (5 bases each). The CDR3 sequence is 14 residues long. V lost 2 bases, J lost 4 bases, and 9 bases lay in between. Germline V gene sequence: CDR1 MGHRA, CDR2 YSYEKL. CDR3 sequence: CASSQLGVYNEQFF. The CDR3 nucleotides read TGCGCCAGCAGCCAATTGGGGGTATACAATGAGCAGTTCTTC.

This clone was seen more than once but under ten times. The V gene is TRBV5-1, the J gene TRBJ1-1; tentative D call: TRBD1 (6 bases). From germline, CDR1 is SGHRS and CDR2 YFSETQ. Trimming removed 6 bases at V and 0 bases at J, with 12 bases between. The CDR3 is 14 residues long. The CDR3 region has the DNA TGCGCCAGCACAAACGGACAGTTGAACACTGAAGCTTTCTTT. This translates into CASTNGQLNTEAFF.

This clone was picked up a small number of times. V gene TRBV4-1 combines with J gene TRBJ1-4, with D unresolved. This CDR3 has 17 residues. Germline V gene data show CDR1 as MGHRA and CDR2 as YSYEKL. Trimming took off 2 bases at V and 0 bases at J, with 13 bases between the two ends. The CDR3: CASSQLRLLATNEKLFF. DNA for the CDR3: TGCGCCAGCAGCCAACTTAGATTGCTTGCAACTAATGAAAAACTGTTTTTT.

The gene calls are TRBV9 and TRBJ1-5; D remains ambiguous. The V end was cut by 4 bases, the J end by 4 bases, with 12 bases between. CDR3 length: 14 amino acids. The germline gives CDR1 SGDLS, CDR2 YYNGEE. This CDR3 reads CASSPWSENQPQHF. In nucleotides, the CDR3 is TGTGCCAGCAGCCCGTGGTCAGAGAATCAGCCCCAGCATTTT.

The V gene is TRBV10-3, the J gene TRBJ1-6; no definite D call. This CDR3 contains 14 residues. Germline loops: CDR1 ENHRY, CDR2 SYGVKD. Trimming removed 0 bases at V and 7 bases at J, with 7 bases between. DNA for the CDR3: TGTGCCATCAGTGAGTCTAAGGGAAATTCACCCCTCCACTTT. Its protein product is CAISESKGNSPLHF.

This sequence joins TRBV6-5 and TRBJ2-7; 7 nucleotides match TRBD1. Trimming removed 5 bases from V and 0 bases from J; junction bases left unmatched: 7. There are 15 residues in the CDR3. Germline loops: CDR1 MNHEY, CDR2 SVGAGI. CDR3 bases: TGTGCCAGCAGTGGACAGGTTGGAAGCTCCTACGAGCAGTACTTC. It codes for CASSGQVGSSYEQYF.

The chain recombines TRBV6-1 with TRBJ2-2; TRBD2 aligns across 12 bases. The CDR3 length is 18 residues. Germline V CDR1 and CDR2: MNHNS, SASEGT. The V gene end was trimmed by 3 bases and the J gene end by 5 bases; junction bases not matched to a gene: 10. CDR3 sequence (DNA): TGTGCCAGCAGTGATGCCGGACTAGCGGGACCCTATACCGGGGAGCTGTTTTTT. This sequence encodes CASSDAGLAGPYTGELFF.

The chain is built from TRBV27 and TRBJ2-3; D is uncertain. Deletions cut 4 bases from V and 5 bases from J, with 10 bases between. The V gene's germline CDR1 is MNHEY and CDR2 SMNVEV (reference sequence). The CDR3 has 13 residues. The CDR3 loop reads CASSSEGRDTQYF. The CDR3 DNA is TGTGCCAGCAGTTCCGAAGGGCGAGATACGCAGTATTTT.

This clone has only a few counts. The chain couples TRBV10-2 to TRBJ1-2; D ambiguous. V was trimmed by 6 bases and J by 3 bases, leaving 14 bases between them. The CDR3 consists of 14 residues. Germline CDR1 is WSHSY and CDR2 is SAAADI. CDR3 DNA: TGCGCCAGCAGGGATCAGATATCGCACTATGGCTACACCTTC. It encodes CASRDQISHYGYTF.

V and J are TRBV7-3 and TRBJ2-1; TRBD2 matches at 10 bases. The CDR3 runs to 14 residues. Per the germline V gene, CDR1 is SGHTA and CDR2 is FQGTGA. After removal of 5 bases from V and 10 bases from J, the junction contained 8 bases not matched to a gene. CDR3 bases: TGTGCCAGCAGCCAGGCAGGAGCGGGAGGGGAGCAGTTCTTC. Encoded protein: CASSQAGAGGEQFF.

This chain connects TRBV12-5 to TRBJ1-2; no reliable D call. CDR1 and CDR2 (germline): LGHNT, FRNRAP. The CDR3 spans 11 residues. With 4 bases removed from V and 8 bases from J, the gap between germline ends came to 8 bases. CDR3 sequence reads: CASGSSRGYTF. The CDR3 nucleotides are TGTGCTAGTGGTTCCTCTAGGGGCTACACCTTC. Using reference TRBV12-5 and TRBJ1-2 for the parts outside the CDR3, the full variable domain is DARVTQTPRHKVTEMGQEVTMRCQPILGHNTVFWYRQTMMQGLELLAYFRNRAPLDDSGMPKDRFSAEMPDATLATLKIQPSEPRDSAVYFCASGSSRGYTFGSGTRLTVV.

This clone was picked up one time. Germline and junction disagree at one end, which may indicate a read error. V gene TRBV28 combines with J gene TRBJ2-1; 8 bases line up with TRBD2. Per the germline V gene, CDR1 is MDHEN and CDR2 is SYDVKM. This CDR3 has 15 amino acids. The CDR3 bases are TGTGCCAGCAGCAAACCGGGACTAGGAGGGGATAACGAGCTCTTC. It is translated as CASSKPGLGGDNELF.

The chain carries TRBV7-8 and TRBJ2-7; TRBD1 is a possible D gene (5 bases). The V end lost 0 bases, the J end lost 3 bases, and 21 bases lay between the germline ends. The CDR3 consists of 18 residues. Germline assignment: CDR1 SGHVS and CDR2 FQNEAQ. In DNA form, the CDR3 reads TGTGCCAGCAGCTTAGCGTTGCAGGGTAAGGGTTTGAACTACGAGCAGTACTTC. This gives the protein CASSLALQGKGLNYEQYF.

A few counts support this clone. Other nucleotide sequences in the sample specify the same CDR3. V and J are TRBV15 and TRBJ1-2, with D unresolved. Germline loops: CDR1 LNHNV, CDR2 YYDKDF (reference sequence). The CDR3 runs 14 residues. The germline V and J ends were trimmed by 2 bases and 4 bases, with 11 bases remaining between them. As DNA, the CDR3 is TGTGCCACCAGCAGACCTGAGAGGTTCTATGGCTACACCTTC. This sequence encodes CATSRPERFYGYTF.

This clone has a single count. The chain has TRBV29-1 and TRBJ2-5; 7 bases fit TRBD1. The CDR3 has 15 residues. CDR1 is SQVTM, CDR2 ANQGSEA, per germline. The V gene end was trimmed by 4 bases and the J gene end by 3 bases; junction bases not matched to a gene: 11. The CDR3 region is CSVVSRARGKETQYF. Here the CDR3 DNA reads TGCAGCGTTGTTTCCCGGGCCAGGGGGAAAGAGACCCAGTACTTC.

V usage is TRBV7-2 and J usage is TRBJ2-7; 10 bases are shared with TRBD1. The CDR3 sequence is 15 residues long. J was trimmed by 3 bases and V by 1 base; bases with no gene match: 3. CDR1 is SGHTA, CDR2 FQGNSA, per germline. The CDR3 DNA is TGTGCCAGCAGCTTAGGGGGACAGGGGTACTACGAGCAGTACTTC. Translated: CASSLGGQGYYEQYF.

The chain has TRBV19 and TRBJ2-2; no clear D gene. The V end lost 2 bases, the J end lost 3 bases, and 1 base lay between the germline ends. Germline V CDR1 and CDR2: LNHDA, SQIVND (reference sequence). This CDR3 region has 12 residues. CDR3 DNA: TGTGCCAGTAGTATATACACCGGGGAGCTGTTTTTT. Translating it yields CASSIYTGELFF.

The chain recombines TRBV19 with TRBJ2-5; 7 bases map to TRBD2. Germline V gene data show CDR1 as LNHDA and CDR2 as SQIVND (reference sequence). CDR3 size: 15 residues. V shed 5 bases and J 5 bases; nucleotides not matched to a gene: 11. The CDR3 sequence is CASSFPGGSRETQYF. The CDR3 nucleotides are TGTGCCAGTAGTTTTCCGGGCGGGAGTAGGGAGACCCAGTACTTC. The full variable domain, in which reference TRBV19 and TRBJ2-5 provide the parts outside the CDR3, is DGGITQSPKYLFRKEGQNVTLSCEQNLNHDAMYWYRQDPGQGLRLIYYSQIVNDFQKGDIAEGYSVSREKKESFPLTVTSAQKNPTAFYLCASSFPGGSRETQYFGPGTRLLVL.

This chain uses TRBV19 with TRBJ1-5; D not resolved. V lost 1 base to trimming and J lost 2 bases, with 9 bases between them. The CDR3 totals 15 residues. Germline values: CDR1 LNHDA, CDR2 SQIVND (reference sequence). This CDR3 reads CASSIGNWGNQPQHF. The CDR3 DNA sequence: TGTGCCAGTAGTATAGGAAATTGGGGCAATCAGCCCCAGCATTTT.

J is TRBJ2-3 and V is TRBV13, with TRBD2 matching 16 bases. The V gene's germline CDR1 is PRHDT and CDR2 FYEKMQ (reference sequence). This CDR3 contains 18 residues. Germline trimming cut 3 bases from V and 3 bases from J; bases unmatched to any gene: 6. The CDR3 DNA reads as TGTGCCAGCAGCTTCCGCGGGACTAGCGGGGGGGAGACAGATACGCAGTATTTT. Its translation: CASSFRGTSGGETDTQYF.